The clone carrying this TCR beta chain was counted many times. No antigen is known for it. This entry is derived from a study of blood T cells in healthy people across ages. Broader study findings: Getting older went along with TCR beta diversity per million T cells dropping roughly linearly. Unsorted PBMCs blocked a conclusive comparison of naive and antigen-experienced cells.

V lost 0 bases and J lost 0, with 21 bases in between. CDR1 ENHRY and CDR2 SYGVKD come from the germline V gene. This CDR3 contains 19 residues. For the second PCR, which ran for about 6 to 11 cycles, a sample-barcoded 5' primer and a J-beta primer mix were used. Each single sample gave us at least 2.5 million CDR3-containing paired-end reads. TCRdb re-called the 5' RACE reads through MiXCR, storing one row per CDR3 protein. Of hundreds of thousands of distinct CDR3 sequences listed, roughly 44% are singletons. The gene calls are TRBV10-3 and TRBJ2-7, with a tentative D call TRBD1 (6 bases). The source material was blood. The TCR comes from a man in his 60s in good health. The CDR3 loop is CAISESRDTGILGSYEQYF. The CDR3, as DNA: TGTGCCATCAGTGAGTCCCGGGACACGGGGATCTTAGGCTCCTACGAGCAGTACTTC.